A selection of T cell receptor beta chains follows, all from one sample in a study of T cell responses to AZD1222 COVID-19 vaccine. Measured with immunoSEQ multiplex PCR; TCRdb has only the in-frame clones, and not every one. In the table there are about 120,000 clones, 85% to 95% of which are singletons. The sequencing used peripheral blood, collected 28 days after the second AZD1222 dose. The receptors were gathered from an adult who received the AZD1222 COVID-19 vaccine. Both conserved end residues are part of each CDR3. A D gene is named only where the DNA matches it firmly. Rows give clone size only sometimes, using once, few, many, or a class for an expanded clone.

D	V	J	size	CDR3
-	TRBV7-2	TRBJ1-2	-	CASSSAHDGNYGYTF
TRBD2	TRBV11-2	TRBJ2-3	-	CASSLGTSETDTQYF
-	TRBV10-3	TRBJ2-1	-	CAISESDNEQFF
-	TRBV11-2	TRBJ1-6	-	CASSLGWVSPLHF
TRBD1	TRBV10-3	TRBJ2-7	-	CAISSGTGLYEQYF
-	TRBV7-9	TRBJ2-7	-	CASSPDNLEGKQYF
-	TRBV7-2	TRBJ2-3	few	CASSPRYSPDTQYF
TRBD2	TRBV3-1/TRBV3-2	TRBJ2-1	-	CASSQELAGYNEQFF
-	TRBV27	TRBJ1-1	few	CASSLKRNTEAFF
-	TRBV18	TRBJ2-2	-	CASSPLLWTNTGELFF
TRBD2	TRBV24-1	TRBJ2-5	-	CATSPSWGGETQYF
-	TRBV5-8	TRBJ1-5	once	CASSEGVQPQHF
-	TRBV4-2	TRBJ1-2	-	CASSQDGGRGGYTF
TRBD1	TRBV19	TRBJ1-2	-	CASKDRLAGGFNYGYTF
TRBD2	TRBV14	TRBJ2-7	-	CASRPSGGRRDEQYF
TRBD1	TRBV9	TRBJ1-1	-	CASSVVQGAGEAFF
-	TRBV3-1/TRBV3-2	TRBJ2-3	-	CASSQEGTQQYF
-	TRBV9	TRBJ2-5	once	CASSVAQETQYF
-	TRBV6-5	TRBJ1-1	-	CASSYSTNTGNTEAFF
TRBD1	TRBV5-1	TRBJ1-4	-	CASSSTGMNEKLFF
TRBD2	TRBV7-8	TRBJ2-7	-	CASSSGLAGLYEQYF
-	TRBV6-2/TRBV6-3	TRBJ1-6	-	CASSYPLSSYNSPLHF
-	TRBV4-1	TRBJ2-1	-	CASSPGGPEDEQFF
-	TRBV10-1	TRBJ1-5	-	CASNSNQPQHF
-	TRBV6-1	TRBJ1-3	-	CASSEDSRGNTIYF
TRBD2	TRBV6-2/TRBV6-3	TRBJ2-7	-	CASSYPTGLAARGNYEQYF
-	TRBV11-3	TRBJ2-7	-	CASSPTGGAQPYEQYF